The sequence of this TCR beta chain was determined in a study of beta chain features in type 1 diabetes. The overall study: Patients were similar to healthy donors in age and gender (as well as in cell yields).

Germline CDR1 is LNHDA and CDR2 is SQIVND (reference sequence). Trimming took 6 bases from V and 1 from J, leaving 12 bases between them. The CDR3 is 14 amino acids. General observations from the study: Across patients, naive, central memory and Treg TCRB repertoires exhibited apparently greater similarity than was observed across healthy donors. TCRB rearrangement may or may not be influenced by HLA type; here this remained unresolved.

TCRB transcripts that were expressed got sequenced, as all of the isolated RNA had been reverse transcribed. This table comes from immunoSEQ multiplex PCR, and its TCRdb copy is limited to in-frame clones, with some not included. The table shows fewer than 650,000 clones, with 15% occurring only once. A note on this clone: Its antigen is not known.

This receptor was taken from a man aged 18 to 35 in good health. V gene TRBV19 combines with J gene TRBJ2-5; D remains unclear. Specimen: naive CD4+ T cells from blood. The DNA for the CDR3 is TGTGCCAGTAGCAAGAGTAGTGTCCAAGAGACCCAGTACTTC. Protein product: CASSKSSVQETQYF.